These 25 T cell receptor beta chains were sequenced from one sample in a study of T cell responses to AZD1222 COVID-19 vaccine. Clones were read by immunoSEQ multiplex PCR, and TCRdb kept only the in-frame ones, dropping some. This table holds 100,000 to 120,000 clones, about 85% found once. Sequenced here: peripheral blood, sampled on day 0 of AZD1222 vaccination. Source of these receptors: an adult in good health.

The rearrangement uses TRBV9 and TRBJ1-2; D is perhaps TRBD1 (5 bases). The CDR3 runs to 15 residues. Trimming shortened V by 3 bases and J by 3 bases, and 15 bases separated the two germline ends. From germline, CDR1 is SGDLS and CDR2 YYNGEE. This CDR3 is CASSAPGEGHYGYTF. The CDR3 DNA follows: TGTGCCAGCAGCGCCCCGGGGGAGGGTCACTATGGCTACACCTTC. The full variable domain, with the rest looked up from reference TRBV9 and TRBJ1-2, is DSGVTQTPKHLITATGQRVTLRCSPRSGDLSVYWYQQSLDQGLQFLIQYYNGEERAKGNILERFSAQQFPDLHSELNLSSLELGDSALYFCASSAPGEGHYGYTFGSGTRLTVV.

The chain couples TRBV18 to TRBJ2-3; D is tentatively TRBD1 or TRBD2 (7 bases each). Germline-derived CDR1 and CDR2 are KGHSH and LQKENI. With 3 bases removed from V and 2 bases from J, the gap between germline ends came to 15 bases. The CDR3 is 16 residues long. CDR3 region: CASSPGGGEVTDTQYF. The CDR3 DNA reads TGTGCCAGCTCACCGGGAGGGGGCGAGGTCACAGATACGCAGTATTTT.

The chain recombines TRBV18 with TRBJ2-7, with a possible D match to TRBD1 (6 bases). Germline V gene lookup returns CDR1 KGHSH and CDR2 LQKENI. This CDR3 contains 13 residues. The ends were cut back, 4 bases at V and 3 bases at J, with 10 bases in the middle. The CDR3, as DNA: TGTGCCAGCTCACATTCACAGGGCTACGAGCAGTACTTC. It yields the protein CASSHSQGYEQYF.

The CDR3 sequence is CASRREGPENSPLHF. The CDR3, as DNA: TGTGCCAGCAGAAGAGAGGGGCCAGAAAATTCACCCCTCCACTTT. The rearrangement joins TRBV28 to TRBJ1-6, with D tentatively TRBD1 (5 bases). Per germline, CDR1 MDHEN and CDR2 SYDVKM. V dropped 6 bases and J dropped 7 bases, with 16 bases sitting between them. This CDR3 comprises 15 residues.

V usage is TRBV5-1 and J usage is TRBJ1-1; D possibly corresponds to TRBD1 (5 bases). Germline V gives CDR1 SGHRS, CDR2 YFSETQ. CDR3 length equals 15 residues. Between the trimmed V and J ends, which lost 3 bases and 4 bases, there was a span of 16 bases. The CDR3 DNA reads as TGCGCCAGCAGCTCATCGGGGACGCGGATCACTGAAGCTTTCTTT. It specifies CASSSSGTRITEAFF.

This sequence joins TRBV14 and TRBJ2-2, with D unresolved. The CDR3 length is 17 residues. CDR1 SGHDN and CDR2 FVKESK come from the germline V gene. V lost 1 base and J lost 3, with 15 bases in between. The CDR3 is CASSQVVGWSDTGELFF. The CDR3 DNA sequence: TGTGCCAGCAGCCAAGTAGTGGGGTGGAGTGACACCGGGGAGCTGTTTTTT.

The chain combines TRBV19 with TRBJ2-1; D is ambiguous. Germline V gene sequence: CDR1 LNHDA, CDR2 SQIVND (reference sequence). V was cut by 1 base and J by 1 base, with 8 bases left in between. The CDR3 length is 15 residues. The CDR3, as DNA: TGTGCCAGTAGTATAGGGTTGGGGTCCTACAATGAGCAGTTCTTC. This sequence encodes CASSIGLGSYNEQFF.

The CDR3 loop reads CASGGSYEQYF. The CDR3 coding sequence is TGTGCCAGCGGGGGCTCCTACGAGCAGTACTTC. This chain uses TRBV2 with TRBJ2-7; possibly TRBD1 or TRBD2 for D (5 bases each). Between the trimmed V and J ends, which lost 8 bases and 0 bases, there was a span of 5 bases. From germline, CDR1 is SNHLY and CDR2 FYNNEI. The CDR3 consists of 11 residues.

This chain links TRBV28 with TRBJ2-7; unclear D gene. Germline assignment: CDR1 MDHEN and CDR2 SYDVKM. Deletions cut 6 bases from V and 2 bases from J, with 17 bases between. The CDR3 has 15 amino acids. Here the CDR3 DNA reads TGTGCCAGCAGCCCGCCCGAGAGGTCCGCCTACGAGCAGTACTTC. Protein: CASSPPERSAYEQYF.

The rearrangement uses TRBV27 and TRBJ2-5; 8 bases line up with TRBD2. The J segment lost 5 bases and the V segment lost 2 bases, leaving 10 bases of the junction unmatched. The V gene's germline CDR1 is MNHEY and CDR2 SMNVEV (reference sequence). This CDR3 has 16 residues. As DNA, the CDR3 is TGTGCCAGCAGTTTAATGTCGGCGGGGGGAATCGAGACCCAGTACTTC. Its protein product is CASSLMSAGGIETQYF.

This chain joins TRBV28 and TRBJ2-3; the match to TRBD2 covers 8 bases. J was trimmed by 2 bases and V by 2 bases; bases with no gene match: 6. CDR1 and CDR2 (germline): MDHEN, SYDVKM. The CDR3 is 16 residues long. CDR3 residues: CASSLPLRGATDTQYF. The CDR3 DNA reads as TGTGCCAGCAGTTTACCCCTGCGGGGGGCCACAGATACGCAGTATTTT.

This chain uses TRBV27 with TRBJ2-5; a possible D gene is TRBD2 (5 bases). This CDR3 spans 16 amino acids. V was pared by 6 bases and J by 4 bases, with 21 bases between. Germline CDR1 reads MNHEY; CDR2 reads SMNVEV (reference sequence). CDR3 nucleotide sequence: TGTGCCAGCAGCCGACGAAGCATTACTAGAGCAGAGACCCAGTACTTC. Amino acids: CASSRRSITRAETQYF.

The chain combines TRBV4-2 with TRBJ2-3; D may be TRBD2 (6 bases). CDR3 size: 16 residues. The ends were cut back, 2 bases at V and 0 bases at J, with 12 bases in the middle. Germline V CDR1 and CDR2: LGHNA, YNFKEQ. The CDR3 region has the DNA TGTGCCAGCAGCCAAACTAGCTCGGGTAGCACAGATACGCAGTATTTT. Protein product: CASSQTSSGSTDTQYF.

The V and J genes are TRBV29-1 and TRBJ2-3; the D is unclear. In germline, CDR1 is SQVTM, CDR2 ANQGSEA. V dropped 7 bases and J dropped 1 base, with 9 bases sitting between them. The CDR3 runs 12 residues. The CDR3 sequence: CSATLGTDTQYF. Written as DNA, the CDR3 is TGCAGCGCAACGCTTGGCACAGATACGCAGTATTTT.

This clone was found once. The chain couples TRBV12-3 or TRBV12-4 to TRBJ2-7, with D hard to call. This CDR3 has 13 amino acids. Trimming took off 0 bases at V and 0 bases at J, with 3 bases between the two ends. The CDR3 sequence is CASSLASSYEQYF. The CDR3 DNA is TGTGCCAGCAGTTTAGCGAGCTCCTACGAGCAGTACTTC.

DNA of the CDR3: TGTGCTTTTACAGGGGGTGAAAAACTGTTTTTT. It translates to CAFTGGEKLFF. The chain couples TRBV5-8 to TRBJ1-4; 8 nucleotides agree with TRBD1. The CDR3 totals 11 residues. Germline values: CDR1 SGHTS, CDR2 YDEGEE.

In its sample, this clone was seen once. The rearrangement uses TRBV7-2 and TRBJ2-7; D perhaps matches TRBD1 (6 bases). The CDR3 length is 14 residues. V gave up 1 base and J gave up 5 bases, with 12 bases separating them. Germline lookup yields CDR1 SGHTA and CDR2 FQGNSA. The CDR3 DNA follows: TGTGCCAGCAGCTTAGGGGCAGGGACAAACGAGCAGTACTTC. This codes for CASSLGAGTNEQYF.

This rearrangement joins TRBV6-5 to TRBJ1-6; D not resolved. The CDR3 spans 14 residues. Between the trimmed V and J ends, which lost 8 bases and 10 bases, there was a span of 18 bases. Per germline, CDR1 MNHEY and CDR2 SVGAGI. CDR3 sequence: CASSPRGRKSPLHF. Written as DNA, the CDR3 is TGTGCCAGCTCCCCCCGAGGGCGAAAATCACCCCTCCACTTT.

CDR3 coding DNA: TGTGCCAGCAGCTTAAGGGGGGTGAACACTGAAGCTTTCTTT. This codes for CASSLRGVNTEAFF. The gene calls are TRBV7-3 and TRBJ1-1; D may be TRBD1 (5 bases). From germline, CDR1 is SGHTA and CDR2 FQGTGA. V lost 1 base and J 0 bases, leaving 6 bases between the germline ends. This CDR3 spans 14 amino acids. Together with reference TRBV7-3 and TRBJ1-1, the CDR3 gives the full variable domain: GAGVSQTPSNKVTEKGKYVELRCDPISGHTALYWYRQSLGQGPEFLIYFQGTGAADDSGLPNDRFFAVRPEGSVSTLKIQRTERGDSAVYLCASSLRGVNTEAFFGQGTRLTVV.

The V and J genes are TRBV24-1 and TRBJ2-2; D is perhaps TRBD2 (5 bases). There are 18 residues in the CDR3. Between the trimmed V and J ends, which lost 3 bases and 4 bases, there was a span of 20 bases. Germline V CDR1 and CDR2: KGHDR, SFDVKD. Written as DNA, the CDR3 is TGTGCCACCAGTGATCCACTGGGAGAAGGGCATTCCACCGGGGAGCTGTTTTTT. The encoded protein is CATSDPLGEGHSTGELFF.

The CDR3 here is CASSQVRRDEQFF. The CDR3 DNA follows: TGCGCCAGCAGCCAAGTAAGACGGGATGAGCAGTTCTTC. This chain links TRBV4-3 with TRBJ2-1; no clear D gene. The CDR3 is made up of 13 amino acids. CDR1 and CDR2 from the germline V gene are LGHNA and YSLEER. With 1 base removed from V and 8 bases from J, the gap between germline ends came to 9 bases.

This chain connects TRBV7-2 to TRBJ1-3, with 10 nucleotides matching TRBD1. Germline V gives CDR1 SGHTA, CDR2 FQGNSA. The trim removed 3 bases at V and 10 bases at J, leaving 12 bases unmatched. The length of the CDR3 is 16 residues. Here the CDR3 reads CASSFPGQGPLRTIYF. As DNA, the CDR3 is TGTGCCAGCAGCTTCCCGGGACAGGGGCCTCTAAGGACCATATATTTT.

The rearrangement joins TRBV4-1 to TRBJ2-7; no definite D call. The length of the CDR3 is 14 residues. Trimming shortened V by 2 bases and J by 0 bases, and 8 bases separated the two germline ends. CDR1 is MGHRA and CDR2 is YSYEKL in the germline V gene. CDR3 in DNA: TGCGCCAGCAGCCAACAGGAGAACTCCTACGAGCAGTACTTC. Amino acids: CASSQQENSYEQYF.

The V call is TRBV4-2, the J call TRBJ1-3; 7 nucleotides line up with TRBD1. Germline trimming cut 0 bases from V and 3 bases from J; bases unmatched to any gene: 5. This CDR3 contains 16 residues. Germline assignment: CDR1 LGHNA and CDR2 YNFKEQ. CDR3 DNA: TGTGCCAGCAGCCAAGATCGACAGGGCGTTGGAAACACCATATATTTT. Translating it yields CASSQDRQGVGNTIYF.

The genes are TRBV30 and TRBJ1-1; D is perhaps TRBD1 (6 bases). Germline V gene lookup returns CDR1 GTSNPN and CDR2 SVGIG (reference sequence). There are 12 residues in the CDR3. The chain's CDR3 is CAQGRVGTEAFF. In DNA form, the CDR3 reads TGTGCTCAGGGGCGGGTGGGGACTGAAGCTTTCTTT.